Below, 12 T cell receptor beta chains from the same sample are listed, as sequenced in a study of blood T cell repertoires in COVID-19. Clones were read by immunoSEQ multiplex PCR, and TCRdb kept only the in-frame ones, dropping some. The table includes hundreds of thousands of clones, approximately 90% detected once. The sample consisted of PBMCs or T cells enriched from blood (not recorded which). These receptors originate from a man aged 50 to 60 who had been exposed to COVID-19.

The rearrangement uses TRBV5-1 and TRBJ1-6, with D possibly matching TRBD1 (5 bases). The CDR3 is 15 residues long. Trimming took 0 bases from V and 10 from J, leaving 14 bases between them. Per the germline V gene, CDR1 is SGHRS and CDR2 is YFSETQ. The CDR3 sequence is CASSLVSQGGSPLHF. The CDR3 bases are TGCGCCAGCAGCTTGGTGAGCCAGGGAGGATCACCCCTCCACTTT.

The chain employs TRBV28 and TRBJ2-7; 12 bases fit TRBD2. The ends lost 6 bases at V and 2 bases at J; junction bases unmatched: 5. CDR3 length: 15 amino acids. Germline V gene lookup returns CDR1 MDHEN and CDR2 SYDVKM. The CDR3 DNA sequence: TGTGCCAGCAGACCGGGACTAGCGGGCGCCTACGAGCAGTACGTC. Translation: CASRPGLAGAYEQYV.

The chain combines TRBV2 with TRBJ1-5, with 8 positions matching TRBD1. Trimming at V came to 6 bases and at J to 6 bases, leaving 4 bases not matched to a gene. Germline values: CDR1 SNHLY, CDR2 FYNNEI. The length of the CDR3 is 13 residues. CDR3 sequence (DNA): TGTGCCAGCAGGCAGGGGGCTGCTCAGCCCCAGCATTTT. As protein: CASRQGAAQPQHF.

The V gene is TRBV28, the J gene TRBJ1-2; D unclear. Germline V lookup: CDR1 MDHEN, CDR2 SYDVKM. Trimming stripped 7 bases from V and 3 bases from J, with 9 bases between. The CDR3 runs 12 residues. The CDR3 is CASTPRDYGYTF. The CDR3 DNA is TGTGCCAGCACCCCTAGAGACTATGGCTACACCTTC.

The V gene is TRBV28, the J gene TRBJ2-7; 7 bases map to TRBD2. CDR3 size: 15 residues. The V gene's germline CDR1 is MDHEN and CDR2 SYDVKM. The V and J ends lost 2 bases and 3 bases, in that order; junction bases with no gene match: 7. CDR3 coding DNA: TGTGCCAGCAGTTTAGCGGGAGAAGGAAGCTACGAGCAGTACGTC. Protein product: CASSLAGEGSYEQYV.

The chain is built from TRBV28 and TRBJ1-4, with D possibly being TRBD1 (6 bases). CDR3 length: 15 residues. The V end lost 5 bases, the J end lost 2 bases, and 12 bases lay between the germline ends. Looked up from germline, CDR1 is MDHEN and CDR2 is SYDVKM. CDR3 protein: CASSQIGGTNEKLFF. The CDR3 coding sequence is TGTGCCAGCAGTCAGATAGGGGGTACTAATGAAAAACTGTTTTTT.

This chain's CDR3 is CASSSAGSRYV. The CDR3 DNA sequence: TGTGCCAGCAGCTCGGCCGGGAGCCGGTACGTC. This rearrangement joins TRBV7-9 to TRBJ2-7; D is possibly TRBD2 (6 bases). CDR3 length: 11 amino acids. CDR1 is SEHNR, CDR2 FQNEAQ, per germline (reference sequence). V lost 4 bases and J lost 12, with 13 bases in between.

This clone is a singleton in its sample. This chain connects TRBV2 to TRBJ2-2; 7 nucleotides line up with TRBD1. After removal of 8 bases from V and 8 bases from J, the junction contained 11 bases not matched to a gene. Germline V gene sequence: CDR1 SNHLY, CDR2 FYNNEI. The CDR3 consists of 14 residues. The CDR3 nucleotides read TGTGCCAGCTTGGACAGGTCTCAACGAGGGGAGCTGTTTTTT. It specifies CASLDRSQRGELFF.

J is TRBJ2-1 and V is TRBV7-9, with 10 bases lining up with TRBD2. This CDR3 spans 15 amino acids. V gave up 2 bases and J gave up 8 bases; unmatched junction bases: 6. Germline V gives CDR1 SEHNR, CDR2 FQNEAQ (reference sequence). The CDR3 here is CASSLSSGSMDEQFF. For the CDR3, the DNA is TGTGCCAGCAGCTTATCTAGCGGGAGTATGGATGAGCAGTTCTTC.

This sequence joins TRBV7-9 and TRBJ1-1; D not resolved. This CDR3 has 14 residues. The V gene lost 5 bases and the J gene lost 1 base, with 11 bases spanning the gap. Germline V CDR1 and CDR2: SEHNR, FQNEAQ (reference sequence). CDR3 residues: CASSPGGENTEAFF. CDR3 in DNA: TGTGCCAGCAGCCCCGGAGGCGAGAACACTGAAGCTTTCTTT.

The chain uses TRBV5-6 and TRBJ1-2, with 7 bases aligning to TRBD1. This CDR3 contains 14 residues. With V trimmed by 4 bases and J by 3 bases, 6 bases remained unmatched. Germline values: CDR1 SGHDT, CDR2 YYEEEE. CDR3 nucleotide sequence: TGTGCCAGCAGCCCAGGACAGGCCTACTATGGCTACACCTTC. This codes for CASSPGQAYYGYTF.

The V and J genes are TRBV30 and TRBJ2-1; 9 bases match TRBD2. This CDR3 is built from 17 residues. Unmatched junction bases numbered 15, after V lost 2 bases and J lost 7 bases. The germline V gene encodes CDR1 GTSNPN and CDR2 SVGIG (reference sequence). CDR3 DNA: TGTGCCTGGAGTCTGGCCGTCTTTAGCGGGAGTAAAAATGAGCAGTTCTTC. This sequence encodes CAWSLAVFSGSKNEQFF.